Detailed here is one TCR beta chain. Its antigen is unknown. Per-base quality was not reported, and no clone a single base away is much larger than it. The CDR3 covers 15 residues, taking in both the cysteine and the phenylalanine. The retained sequence is limited to the CDR3, 45 bases, with the frame set at the first base. The V end loses 4 bases and the J end loses 2 bases, and a stretch of 10 bases separates them. The germline V gene encodes CDR1 SGDLS and CDR2 YYNGEE. The library relied on the immunoSEQ multiplex PCR assay. For most patients, genomic DNA was isolated with the Qiagen DNeasy Blood and Tissue Kit and shipped frozen to Adaptive Biotechnologies for TCR sequencing. For most patients, high-throughput TCR-beta CDR3 sequencing of genomic DNA was performed by Adaptive Biotechnologies. The authors processed their data as follows. Adaptive's ImmunoSEQ software supplied the TCR sequencing data for 15 to 20 patients, while MiXCR and VDJtools were used to process three other patients. To correct CD4 versus CD8 sorting errors, sequences present in both subsets at a frequency ratio below 5:1 were removed. CDR3 nucleotide sequences shared between donor and recipient were removed because their origin could not be assigned. To count as alloreactive, a clone needed at least 2-fold expansion over unstimulated cells and a minimum CFSE-low frequency of 0.002% (template counts) or 0.001% (read counts). A clone was considered mappable if detected in the sequenced pre-transplant spleen, lymph node, or MLR CFSE-low populations of the donor or recipient. The cumulative frequency of alloreactive clones was calculated as a percentage of all sequences, weighted by copy number. Here the immuneACCESS table is served through TCRdb, limited to in-frame sequences with V and J called. Missing clones are a known gap in these copies; in checked studies unresolved V genes cover under half, and the rest lacks a known reason. D and trimming come from the DNA, and the V and J calls and clone size come from that table. The sample table lists under 100,000 clones, over 85% of them with a count of one. The top ten hold 1.1% of the sample.

These data belong to a study of graft-versus-host responses after intestinal transplantation (dated by TCRdb to the early 2020s). Notes on the research overall: Multivisceral, liver-intestinal, or isolated intestinal transplants were received by the recipients. Alloreactive clones were identified by sequencing pre-transplant mixed lymphocyte reaction products and comparing these products with unstimulated pre-transplant donor and recipient T cells. Samples from three later patients were sequenced in-house on an Illumina MiSeq with MiXCR processing rather than by the commercial service. Graft-versus-host and host-versus-graft alloreactive T cell clones were tracked in the graft, circulation and bone marrow after intestinal transplantation using bulk TCR-beta CDR3 sequencing. A peak of at least 4% donor T cells among recipient peripheral blood mononuclear cells was the definition used for donor T cell macrochimerism. Every recipient was given anti-thymocyte globulin induction, then maintenance tacrolimus and steroids for around three years. The cohort enrolled some 23 intestinal transplant recipients including one retransplant, and a few patients lacking pretransplant specimens were excluded. What the research found in general, with its limitations: Early after transplant, declines in HvG clones were associated with peak levels of circulating GvH clones. GvH clones were found in recipient bone marrow, and some of the GvH clones appeared earlier in ileal mucosa or blood, which is consistent with an intestinal mucosal origin. High GvH to HvG T cell clonal ratios were observed in the allografts of patients with donor T cell macrochimerism. Conclusions were limited by the relatively low number and heterogeneity of intestinal transplant patients.

Taken with the paper, the label for time point translates to: cells obtained before transplantation from donor or recipient. CD3+CD4+ and CD3+CD8+ populations were FACS-sorted from unstimulated pre-transplant donor and recipient cells taken from spleen or lymph nodes. The sample in question was unstimulated CD8+ T cells sorted from spleen or lymph node cells, obtained before transplant. The source of this sequence is a human donor who was the organ donor for an intestinal transplant. Recombination connected TRBV9 to TRBJ2-6; the D gene is perhaps TRBD1, from 7 matching bases. The nucleotide sequence reads as follows: TGTGCCAGCAGCCGCGGGACAGCTGGGGCCAACGTCCTGACTTTC. Its coded protein is CASSRGTAGANVLTF.